The 14 T cell receptor beta chains presented below share a single source sample, sequenced in a study of cytomegalovirus exposure and HLA in healthy donors. PCR used 60 Vbeta primers and 13 Jbeta primers. Repertoires were generated with immunoSEQ multiplex PCR, while TCRdb's copy carries only in-frame clones and drops some. The repertoire consists of more than 150,000 clones, with 80% occurring once and the leading ten covering approximately 6.3%. The sequenced material came from PBMCs. These receptors all come from a man aged 35-49 years in good health and CMV-seropositive.

This clone was seen once. The chain is built from TRBV18 and TRBJ2-3, with D maybe TRBD2 (5 bases). The CDR3 consists of 15 residues. V shed 1 base and J shed 2 bases, with 10 bases lying between them. The V gene's germline CDR1 is KGHSH and CDR2 LQKENI. The CDR3 nucleotides read TGTGCCAGCTCACCACTGGCGGGTTTCACAGATACGCAGTATTTT. Translation gives CASSPLAGFTDTQYF.

This clone was counted a few times. J is TRBJ2-5 and V is TRBV7-3, with TRBD2 matching over 10 bases. This CDR3 has 14 amino acids. Per the germline V gene, CDR1 is SGHTA and CDR2 is FQGTGA. Losses at the gene ends were 5 bases for V and 4 bases for J; bases not matched to a gene: 4. The CDR3 DNA reads TGTGCCAGCAGCCGAAGCGGGGGGGGAGAGACCCAGTACTTC. It codes for CASSRSGGGETQYF.

This chain joins TRBV6-6 and TRBJ2-7; TRBD2 aligns across 7 bases. Germline values: CDR1 MNHNY, CDR2 SVGAGI (reference sequence). The CDR3 contains 15 residues. The trim removed 6 bases at V and 1 base at J, leaving 9 bases unmatched. The CDR3, as DNA: TGTGCCAGCAGCCCCCGGCGGGGGAGTTCCTACGAGCAGTACTTC. Encoded protein: CASSPRRGSSYEQYF.

The chain links TRBV5-6 to TRBJ2-5; the D is unclear. The CDR3 runs 14 residues. Germline loops: CDR1 SGHDT, CDR2 YYEEEE. Trimming shortened V by 2 bases and J by 5 bases, and 13 bases separated the two germline ends. In nucleotides, the CDR3 is TGTGCCAGCAGCTTCGAAGCCCTCCGGGAGACCCAGTACTTC. It specifies CASSFEALRETQYF.

The CDR3 DNA follows: TGTGCCAGCAGTTTATTCTTCCAGGGGGATAATTCACCCCTCCACTTT. Translation gives CASSLFFQGDNSPLHF. The chain has TRBV27 and TRBJ1-6; TRBD1 matches 7 bases. The CDR3 is 16 residues long. CDR1 is MNHEY and CDR2 is SMNVEV in the germline V gene (reference sequence). The V and J ends lost 1 base and 5 bases, in that order; junction bases with no gene match: 5.

The chain has TRBV14 and TRBJ1-1, with a weak D call TRBD1 (6 bases). The CDR3 extends over 15 amino acids. Germline V gene lookup returns CDR1 SGHDN and CDR2 FVKESK. V gave up 2 bases and J gave up 2 bases, with 12 bases separating them. CDR3 nucleotides: TGTGCCAGCAGCCAAAGGGGGGGGAAAAACACTGAAGCTTTCTTT. Its protein product is CASSQRGGKNTEAFF.

The genes are TRBV6-6 and TRBJ1-2; D not resolved. This CDR3 is 14 amino acids long. Germline V gene lookup returns CDR1 MNHNY and CDR2 SVGAGI (reference sequence). The V and J ends lost 6 bases and 3 bases respectively, with 14 bases between them. The CDR3 protein is CASSANREHYGYTF. DNA for the CDR3: TGTGCCAGCAGCGCCAACCGGGAGCACTATGGCTACACCTTC.

The chain is built from TRBV10-3 and TRBJ1-2; D unresolved. This CDR3 has 12 residues. The ends were cut back, 8 bases at V and 7 bases at J, with 14 bases in the middle. Germline V gene lookup returns CDR1 ENHRY and CDR2 SYGVKD. The CDR3 sequence: CAIRLEIGGYTF. DNA of the CDR3: TGTGCCATCCGTCTCGAGATTGGTGGCTACACCTTC.

The gene calls are TRBV28 and TRBJ1-1; a possible D gene is TRBD1 (6 bases). Trimming removed 3 bases at V and 0 bases at J, with 20 bases between. This CDR3 contains 18 residues. Germline-derived CDR1 and CDR2 are MDHEN and SYDVKM. DNA of the CDR3: TGTGCCAGCAGTTTTTCCTTGAGAGGGGGGGTTATGAACACTGAAGCTTTCTTT. The encoded protein is CASSFSLRGGVMNTEAFF.

The V and J genes are TRBV7-9 and TRBJ2-5; D uncertain. With the DNA end fitting TRBJ2-7 better, the J assignment may be wrong. This CDR3 has 12 residues. Germline loops: CDR1 SEHNR, CDR2 FQNEAQ (reference sequence). CDR3 in amino acids: CASSLIPYEQYF. In nucleotides, the CDR3 is TGTGCCAGCAGCTTAATACCCTACGAGCAGTACTTC.

The chain uses TRBV5-1 and TRBJ2-1, with D possibly TRBD1 on 5 matching bases. This CDR3 region has 13 residues. The ends were cut back, 4 bases at V and 9 bases at J, with 14 bases in the middle. CDR1 and CDR2 (germline): SGHRS, YFSETQ. The CDR3 bases are TGCGCCAGCAGCGTCGACAGTTCGGCTGAGCAGTTCTTC. Residues: CASSVDSSAEQFF.

The chain combines TRBV19 with TRBJ2-5; possible D gene TRBD1, 5 bases. Between the trimmed V and J ends, which lost 5 bases and 5 bases, there was a span of 12 bases. This CDR3 has 13 residues. Per germline, CDR1 LNHDA and CDR2 SQIVND (reference sequence). The CDR3 loop reads CASSRDRWETQYF. In DNA, the CDR3 is TGTGCCAGTAGTCGAGACAGATGGGAGACCCAGTACTTC. The entire variable domain, with the rest obtained from reference TRBV19 and TRBJ2-5, is as follows: DGGITQSPKYLFRKEGQNVTLSCEQNLNHDAMYWYRQDPGQGLRLIYYSQIVNDFQKGDIAEGYSVSREKKESFPLTVTSAQKNPTAFYLCASSRDRWETQYFGPGTRLLVL.

Only one count was recorded for this clone. The chain is built from TRBV15 and TRBJ1-1; the D gene is possibly TRBD1 (6 bases). Trimming removed 0 bases at V and 6 bases at J, with 17 bases between. Germline-derived CDR1 and CDR2 are LNHNV and YYDKDF (reference sequence). The CDR3 sequence is 16 residues long. For the CDR3, the DNA is TGTGCCACCAGCAGAGAAATTGGTACAGGGACCCCTGAAGCTTTCTTT. Translation: CATSREIGTGTPEAFF. The variable domain in full, with the rest retrieved from reference TRBV15 and TRBJ1-1, is DAMVIQNPRYQVTQFGKPVTLSCSQTLNHNVMYWYQQKSSQAPKLLFHYYDKDFNNEADTPDNFQSRRPNTSFCFLDIRSPGLGDTAMYLCATSREIGTGTPEAFFGQGTRLTVV.

This clone was recorded a few times. At one of its ends the junction is not consistent with the germline gene, which may arise from a read error. The chain employs TRBV4-2 and TRBJ2-7, with a weak D call TRBD2 (6 bases). The CDR3 spans 14 residues. Germline assignment: CDR1 LGHNA and CDR2 YNFKEQ. The CDR3 here is CASSQDIPGDERYF. The CDR3 bases are TGTGCCAGCAGCCAAGATATTCCGGGGGACGAGCGGTACTTC.